The entry below describes one T cell receptor (beta chain). The entry originates in a study of blood T cell repertoires in COVID-19. Per the authors' pipeline: Amplification of reference gene primers provided the estimated nucleated cell counts. The repertoire was sequenced with immunoSEQ multiplex PCR; TCRdb's copy has only in-frame clones and lacks some. That table is the source of V, J and clone size, and D and trimming were worked out from the DNA. In the table there are 120,000 or so clones, around 80% of which are singletons. The CDR3 has 13 amino acids. Germline CDR1 reads SGHTA; CDR2 reads FQGNSA. The V and J ends lost 1 base and 12 bases, in that order; junction bases with no gene match: 8.

The receptor's source is a man aged 60 to 69 with active or convalescent COVID-19. The chain employs TRBV7-2 and TRBJ2-7; 8 bases agree with TRBD1. Sequencing was performed on peripheral blood. CDR3 amino acids: CASSLGRDRRGYF. CDR3 coding DNA: TGTGCCAGCAGCTTAGGGAGGGACAGGAGGGGGTACTTC.